This T cell receptor beta chain was identified during a study of identical twins listed by TCRdb under 2016. About the full investigation: The study deep-sequenced TCR alpha and beta repertoires from monozygotic twins, unrelated adults of various ages and cord blood to test whether fetal clonotypes persist. Replicate twin experiments were performed at different times using different library preparation protocols to rule out contamination. Study-wide findings and limitations: In monozygotic twins, out-of-frame TCR alpha sharing was systematically underestimated by recombination models, although the models agreed with sharing between unrelated individuals. Compared with coincidental sharing between unrelated individuals, out-of-frame TCR alpha sequences shared between twins had an excess of sequences with low generation probability. Abundant cord blood beta clonotypes had fewer insertions, young adult naive repertoires showed a similar but weaker trend, and memory repertoires showed no such trend. The excess sharing between twins in beta out-of-frame sequences was weaker because fewer shared sequences reduced the signal-to-noise ratio. Because the same donors could not be followed over many years, the conclusions relied on cross-sectional statistical analysis. Invariant T cells such as MAIT and iNKT could partly confound zero-insertion analyses, though diverse VJ usage argued against this for most clonotypes.

CDR1 and CDR2 were assigned from the germline V gene as ENHRY and SYGVKD. Relative to germline, V is missing 2 bases and J is missing 0 bases, with 7 bases of the junction outside any gene match. From cysteine to phenylalanine, the CDR3 is 18 amino acids long. Solely the CDR3 DNA is kept, with 54 bases framed from the first base. Turning to this clonotype: Its antigen has not been determined. One base away there is no much larger clone; base qualities are not given.

Libraries were made using 5' RACE. These reads were obtained on an Illumina HiSeq 2000. A universal primer binding site was added through template switching, and the final cDNA carried a unique molecular identifier so that TCR cDNA molecules could be counted accurately. Specific primers in the conserved constant-segment region were used to synthesize first-strand cDNA for the TCR alpha and beta chains. To control for contamination, each cDNA library was double barcoded with a SMART-Mk sample barcode plus Illumina barcodes. TruSeq adapter sequences, together with Illumina sample barcodes, were added in two successive PCR steps. The Illumina HiSeq platform was used with custom primers to sequence TCR alpha and beta cDNA libraries. Processing in the source paper ran as follows. MiGEC was used to process raw reads and extract unique molecular identifiers, and MiXCR was used to find CDR3 positions. Recombination models were inferred per individual with the repgenHMM and IGoR tools using an EM algorithm. Shared clonotype analysis was performed with the tcR package in R, normalizing sharing by the product of cloneset sizes. To study raw recombination free of thymic and clonal selection effects, out-of-frame nonproductive sequences were analyzed. TCRdb reprocessed the public reads (quality trimming at Q25 with fastp, clone calling with MiXCR) and kept in-frame beta chains. Every entry covers one CDR3 protein and lists the most common genes and DNA from its rows. These V and J calls rely on TCRdb rather than the paper's analysis. This sample has 700,000 or so distinct CDR3 sequences in its table, and over 8.5% of those were observed once. Clones ranked in the top ten supply 0.85% to 1% of the sample.

Only healthy Caucasian donors were included. The twin cohort consisted of three pairs of female monozygotic twins, all aged roughly 18 to 30 years. Peripheral blood mononuclear cells were the source from which RNA for the TCR libraries was isolated. These records were also assigned to another study, of yellow fever vaccine responses in identical twins. The second paper states: According to the authors, in identical twins the way T cells responded to vaccination appeared partly convergent and partly personalized. Focusing on identical twins, the study followed the T cell clones that responded to the vaccine, and did so with precision.

Sequenced sample: PBMCs. Rearrangement joined TRBV10-3 to TRBJ1-4, and TRBD1 aligns with 9 junction nucleotides. The clonotype comes from a woman aged 18-29 years in good health. The DNA is as follows: TGTGCCATCAGTGAGGGACAGGGGACCCCCTCAACTAATGAAAAACTGTTTTTT. This encodes CAISEGQGTPSTNEKLFF.